These T cell receptor beta chains were read from a single sample in a study of OX40 agonist ivuxolimab in advanced cancers. The protocol was immunoSEQ multiplex PCR, while the TCRdb copy is restricted to in-frame clones and leaves out a portion. The sample contains tens of thousands of clones, 80% to 95% of which appear only once. The input for sequencing was CD4+ or CD8+ T cells sorted from blood, taken in a trial of the OX40 agonist ivuxolimab. The receptors stem from an adult with an advanced solid tumor such as melanoma, head and neck, liver or kidney cancer. Both conserved end residues are trimmed from each CDR3.

CDR3	J	length	V
ASSLDAVLAGYNEQF	TRBJ2-1	15	TRBV5-1
ASTVEMSYNSPLH	TRBJ1-6	13	TRBV2
AWTRGANEQF	TRBJ2-1	10	TRBV30
ASSLDRVNYGYT	TRBJ1-2	12	TRBV18
ASSGTGDTYNEQF	TRBJ2-1	13	TRBV5-5
AMKSGDYNSPLH	TRBJ1-6	12	TRBV2
ATSRGAGADQPQH	TRBJ1-5	13	TRBV15
ASHTGGSRSNQPQH	TRBJ1-5	14	TRBV19
SVEVFGTTYEQY	TRBJ2-7	12	TRBV29-1
ASSPFLTGGAGELF	TRBJ2-2	14	TRBV18
ASSLRTGQGESEQY	TRBJ2-7	14	TRBV7-2
ASSFNPGGVGGELF	TRBJ2-2	14	TRBV11-2
ARETMTGELF	TRBJ2-2	10	TRBV19
ASSLALPSGTYEQY	TRBJ2-7	14	TRBV7-2
ASSLGALSEAF	TRBJ1-1	11	TRBV7-2
ASSLRQGGNQPQH	TRBJ1-5	13	TRBV5-8
ASSQGPVGAGWREQF	TRBJ2-1	15	TRBV14
STWDWDEQF	TRBJ2-1	9	TRBV20-1
ASSPGQYTGELF	TRBJ2-2	12	TRBV18
ASSSPSGRTYEQY	TRBJ2-7	13	TRBV28
ASKRDFFGQESYEQY	TRBJ2-7	15	TRBV27
ASSSSGSTDTQY	TRBJ2-3	12	TRBV5-1
ATSSSDGDGEQY	TRBJ2-7	12	TRBV15
ASSVPTGADTQY	TRBJ2-3	12	TRBV10-2
ASSFGAKNIQY	TRBJ2-4	11	TRBV27
ASMMASGLSYNEQF	TRBJ2-1	14	TRBV19
ASSRTGGNQPQH	TRBJ1-5	12	TRBV5-5
ASSPKDRRNTEAF	TRBJ1-1	13	TRBV7-6
ASSQEGNLGELF	TRBJ2-2	12	TRBV4-3